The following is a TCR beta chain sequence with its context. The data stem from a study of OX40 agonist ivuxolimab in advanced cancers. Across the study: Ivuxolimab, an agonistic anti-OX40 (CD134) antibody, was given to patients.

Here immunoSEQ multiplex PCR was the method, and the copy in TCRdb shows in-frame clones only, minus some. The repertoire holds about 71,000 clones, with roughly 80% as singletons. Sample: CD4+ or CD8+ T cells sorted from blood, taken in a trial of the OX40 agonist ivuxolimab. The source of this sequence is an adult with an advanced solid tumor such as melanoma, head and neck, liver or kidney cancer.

This CDR3 is CASLSGSTYNEQFF. The CDR3 coding sequence is TGCGCCAGCCTAAGCGGGAGCACCTACAATGAGCAGTTCTTC. The genes are TRBV10-2 and TRBJ2-1, with 8 bases identical to TRBD2. The J segment lost 2 bases and the V segment lost 8 bases, leaving 5 bases of the junction unmatched. This CDR3 comprises 14 residues. Germline CDR1 reads WSHSY; CDR2 reads SAAADI.